Detailed here is one T cell receptor beta chain. This sample is part of a study of blood T cell repertoires in COVID-19. Sequenced by immunoSEQ multiplex PCR; TCRdb stores in-frame clones only, minus some. The sample shows about 330,000 clones, approximately 85% of them seen only once. Losses at the gene ends were 0 bases for V and 2 bases for J; bases not matched to a gene: 6. The CDR3 has 15 amino acids. Per the germline V gene, CDR1 is GTSNPN and CDR2 is SVGIG (reference sequence). The chain joins TRBV30 to TRBJ2-7, with 8 bases fitting TRBD1. This clonotype originated in a human donor in a cohort sampled during active COVID-19. Sequences were obtained from peripheral blood. The CDR3 region is CAWSVLGTGPYEQYF. CDR3 nucleotide sequence: TGTGCCTGGAGTGTACTCGGGACAGGTCCCTACGAGCAGTACTTC.